This T cell receptor beta chain was sequenced for a study of CD8 T cells in Susac syndrome. Random hexamers were used to reverse transcribe about 0.5 to 1 ug of RNA. The authors amplified TCR beta CDR3 across 54 Vbeta and 13 Jbeta using immunoSEQ multiplex PCR. A single record per CDR3 protein comes from TCRdb applying MiXCR to the immunoSEQ multiplex PCR reads. The data hold hundreds of thousands of distinct CDR3 sequences, with 75% to 90% observed a single time. CDR1 and CDR2 from the germline V gene are MGHRA and YSYEKL. The CDR3 sequence is 14 residues long. Trimming stripped 1 base from V and 4 bases from J, with 5 bases between. The study sequenced TCR beta in blood CD8+ and CD4+ T cells. Treatment-naive patients with stable or active relapsing-remitting disease were the multiple sclerosis controls. Isolation of CD8+ and CD4+ T cells was performed negatively, whereas enrichment of TEMRA cells was done by FACS.

The TCR sequence derives from a human donor with multiple sclerosis. The chain employs TRBV4-1 and TRBJ2-6; D gene unclear. Specimen: CD8+ T cells from PBMCs. CDR3 nucleotides: TGCGCCAGCAGCCAAGCTGCCGGGGCCAACGTCCTGACTTTC. Amino acids: CASSQAAGANVLTF.